What follows is one TCR beta chain and its context. What it binds is unknown. The healthy adult donors were HIV-negative and reported no recent acute infections or vaccinations. The sample belongs to a study of shared clonotypes between healthy human individuals. Findings and limits, study-wide: Specimens sampled were limited to blood, with tissue repertoires likely differing.

Researchers ran the assay at a deep level. Method: immunoSEQ multiplex PCR; TCRdb's copy keeps in-frame clones and lacks some. This sample has about 380,000 clones; 95% to 97% occur once, and the top ten carry around 0.3%. Material: memory CD8+ T cells sorted from blood. Described subset: CD45RO+ cells pooled with CCR7-negative TemRA cells. The clonotype was recovered from a man younger than 45 in good health.

CDR3 nucleotide sequence: TGTGCCACCGAGGGACCCCCTAACTATGGCTACACCTTC. It specifies CATEGPPNYGYTF. V is TRBV28 and J is TRBJ1-2; perhaps TRBD1 as D (5 bases). Germline assignment: CDR1 MDHEN and CDR2 SYDVKM. This CDR3 has 13 amino acids. Trimming took off 10 bases at V and 0 bases at J, with 12 bases between the two ends.